This T cell receptor beta chain came from a study of neurological immune-mediated disorders. This clonotype was seen only once. Its antigen remains unknown. Whole-study findings and limits: TCR clonal expansion peaked in HTLV-1-associated myelopathy patients and was lowest in multiple sclerosis patients.

TCRdb processed the 5' RACE reads anew with MiXCR; each CDR3 protein has one entry. The repertoire has 70,000 or so distinct CDR3 sequences, 2.5% to 4% of them found once; the top ten carry roughly 5.2%. Input material: PBMCs. The TCR sequence derives from a woman aged 50 to 65 with multiple sclerosis.

The CDR3 DNA follows: TGCGCCAGCAGCCAAAACCCGAACACTGAAGCTTTCTTT. Amino acid sequence: CASSQNPNTEAFF. This rearrangement joins TRBV4-1 to TRBJ1-1; D not resolved. This CDR3 is 13 amino acids long. Germline V gives CDR1 MGHRA, CDR2 YSYEKL. The V end lost 2 bases, the J end lost 1 base, and 5 bases lay between the germline ends.